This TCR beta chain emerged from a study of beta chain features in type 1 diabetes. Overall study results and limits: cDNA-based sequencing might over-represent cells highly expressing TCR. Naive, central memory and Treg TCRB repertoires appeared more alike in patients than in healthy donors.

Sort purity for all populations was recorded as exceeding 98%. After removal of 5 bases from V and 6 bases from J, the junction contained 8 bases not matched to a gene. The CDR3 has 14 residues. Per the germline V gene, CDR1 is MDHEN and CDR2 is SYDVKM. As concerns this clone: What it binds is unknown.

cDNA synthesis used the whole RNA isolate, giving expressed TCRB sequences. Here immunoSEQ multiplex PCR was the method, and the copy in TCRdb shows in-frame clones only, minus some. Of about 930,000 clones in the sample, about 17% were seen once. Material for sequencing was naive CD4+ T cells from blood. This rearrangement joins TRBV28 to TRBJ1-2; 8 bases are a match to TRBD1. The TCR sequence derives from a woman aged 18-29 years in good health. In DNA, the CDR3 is TGTGCCAGCAGTAACGGACAGGGAAGGCATGGCTACACCTTC. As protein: CASSNGQGRHGYTF.